This T cell receptor (beta chain) stems from a study of blood T cell repertoires in COVID-19. For the study at large: The United States, Italy and Spain provided the acute and convalescent COVID-19 samples.

V dropped 6 bases and J dropped 3; count of bases not matched to a gene: 3. The CDR3 runs 13 residues. Germline CDR1 SGHAT, CDR2 FQDESV (reference sequence). During active infection, Seattle patients enrolled and were then monitored through disease. Original handling: Reference gene primer amplification gave nucleated cell count estimates. Profiled with immunoSEQ multiplex PCR; TCRdb holds only in-frame clones, not every one. The DNA was the basis for D and trimming; V, J and clone size are from that table. The sample includes 250,000 or so clones, nearly 90% of them seen just once. This clone was detected only once.

The source material was peripheral blood. The clonotype comes from a woman aged 55-75 years with COVID-19, enrolled during active disease. The chain has TRBV11-1 and TRBJ2-7, with 9 positions matching TRBD1. The CDR3 coding sequence is TGTGCCAGCAGGCTGGACAGGGGCTACGAGCAGTACTTC. Translation gives CASRLDRGYEQYF.